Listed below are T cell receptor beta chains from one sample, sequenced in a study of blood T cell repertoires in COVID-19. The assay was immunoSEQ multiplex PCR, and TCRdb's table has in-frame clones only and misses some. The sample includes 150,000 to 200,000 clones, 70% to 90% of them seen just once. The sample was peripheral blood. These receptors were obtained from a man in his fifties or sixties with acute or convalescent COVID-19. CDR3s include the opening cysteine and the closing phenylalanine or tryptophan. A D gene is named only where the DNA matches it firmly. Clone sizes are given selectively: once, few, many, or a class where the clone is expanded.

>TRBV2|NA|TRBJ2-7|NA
TGTGCCAGCTGCCGGGACACCCTCTCCTACGAGCAGTACTTC
CASCRDTLSYEQYF
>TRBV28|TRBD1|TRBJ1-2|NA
TGTGCCAGCAGTTTACCAGGGGGCGGGTATGGCTACACCTTC
CASSLPGGGYGYTF
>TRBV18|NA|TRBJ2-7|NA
TGTGCCAGCTCACCAGCGGGACCCAACTACGAGCAGTACTTC
CASSPAGPNYEQYF
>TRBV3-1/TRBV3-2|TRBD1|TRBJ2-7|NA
TGTGCCAGCTCCGACTTGGCACAGGGGGGCGAGCAGTACTTC
CASSDLAQGGEQYF
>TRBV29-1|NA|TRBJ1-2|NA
TGCAGCGTTGAAGCCTACAGCGGCGGGAGCTATGGCTACACCTTC
CSVEAYSGGSYGYTF
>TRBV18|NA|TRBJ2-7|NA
TGTGCCAGCTCACCAGAGACACCCACCTACGAGCAGTACTTC
CASSPETPTYEQYF
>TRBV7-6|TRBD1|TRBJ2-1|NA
TGTGCCAGCAGCTTAGTTCCAGGAAACAGGGGCGCCTACAATGAGCAGTTCTTC
CASSLVPGNRGAYNEQFF
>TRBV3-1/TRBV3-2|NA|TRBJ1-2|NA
TGTGCCAGCAGTGAGGGAAGCTATGGCTACACCTTC
CASSEGSYGYTF
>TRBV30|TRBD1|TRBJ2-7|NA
TGTGCCTGGAGTTCGACAGGGGGCCTCTACTACGAGCAGTACTTC
CAWSSTGGLYYEQYF
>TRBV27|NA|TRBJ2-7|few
TGTGCCAGCAGTGGCCAGGGGGCGGGAGAACTGAACGAGCAGTACTTC
CASSGQGAGELNEQYF
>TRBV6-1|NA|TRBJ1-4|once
TGTGCCAGCAGTGATCCAGGGTTGGGGGAAAAACTGTTTTTT
CASSDPGLGEKLFF
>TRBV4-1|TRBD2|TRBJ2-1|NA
TGCGCCAGCAGCCGGTTAGCCGGGACTAGCGGAAATGAGCAGTTCTTC
CASSRLAGTSGNEQFF
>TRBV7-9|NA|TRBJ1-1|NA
TGTGCCAGCCTGCCACCGGACAGAAACACTGAAGCTTTCTTT
CASLPPDRNTEAFF
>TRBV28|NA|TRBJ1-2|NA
TGTGCCAGCAGTTTATCGCGGGGTATGGACGGCTACACCTTC
CASSLSRGMDGYTF
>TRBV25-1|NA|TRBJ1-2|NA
TGTGCCAGCAGTGAAACTGGAGGGCAAGGCGGCTACACCTTC
CASSETGGQGGYTF
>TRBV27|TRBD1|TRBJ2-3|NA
TGTGCCAGCAGTTTGGGACAGGGGGCTAGCACAGATACGCAGTATTTT
CASSLGQGASTDTQYF
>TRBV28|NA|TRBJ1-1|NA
TGTGCCAGCAGTTTCGGGGGGCTAACTGAAGCTTTCTTT
CASSFGGLTEAFF
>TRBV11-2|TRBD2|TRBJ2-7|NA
TGTGCCAGCAGCCCTAGCGGTAGCTCCTACGAGCAGTACTTC
CASSPSGSSYEQYF
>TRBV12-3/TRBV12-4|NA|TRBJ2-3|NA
TGTGCCAGCAGTTTACAGTTGGATACGCAGTATTTT
CASSLQLDTQYF
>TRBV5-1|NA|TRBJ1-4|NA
TGCGCCAGCAGCTTAGAGGGAGGAGGAAAACTGTTTTTT
CASSLEGGGKLFF
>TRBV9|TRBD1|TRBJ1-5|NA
TGTGCCAGCAGCGTCACAGGGGGCAATCAGCCCCAGCATTTT
CASSVTGGNQPQHF
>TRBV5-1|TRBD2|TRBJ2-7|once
TGCGCCAGCAGCTCCCCCGGGACTAGCGGTTACGAGCAGTACTTC
CASSSPGTSGYEQYF
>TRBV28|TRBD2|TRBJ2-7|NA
TGTGCCAGCAGTTTAAGGACTAGCGGGAGTTACGAGCAGTACTTC
CASSLRTSGSYEQYF
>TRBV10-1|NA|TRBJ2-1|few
TGCGCCAGCTTGGGTCGGCGGCACAATGAGCAGTTCTTC
CASLGRRHNEQFF
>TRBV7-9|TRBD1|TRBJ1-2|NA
TGTGCCAGCAGCCAACCGACAGGGAACTATGGCTACACCTTC
CASSQPTGNYGYTF
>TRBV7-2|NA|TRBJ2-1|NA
TGTGCCAGCAGCTTCCCAACAATTAAGGGGAATACTGAGCAGTTCTTC
CASSFPTIKGNTEQFF
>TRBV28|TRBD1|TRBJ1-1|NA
TGTGCCAGCAGTCCCACCACAGGGGGCCGTACTGAAGCTTTCTTT
CASSPTTGGRTEAFF
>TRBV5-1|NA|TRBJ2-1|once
TGCGCCAGCAGCCCCGACGGGAGCTCCTACAATGAGCAGTTCTTC
CASSPDGSSYNEQFF
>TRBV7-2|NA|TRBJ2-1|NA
TGTGCCAGCAGCTTAGGAGGACTACCATCGCGAAGGCAGTTCTTC
CASSLGGLPSRRQFF
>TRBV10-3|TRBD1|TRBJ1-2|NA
TGTGCCATCAGGGCAGCAGGGGGCGGTGGCTACACCTTC
CAIRAAGGGGYTF
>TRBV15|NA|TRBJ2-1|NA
TGTGCCACCAGCAGAACACGGGACTCAGTCTACAATGAGCAGTTCTTC
CATSRTRDSVYNEQFF
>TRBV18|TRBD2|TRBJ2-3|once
TGTGCCAGCTCACCACCCCTAGCGGGAGTTACCCCCCCAGATACGCAGTATTTT
CASSPPLAGVTPPDTQYF
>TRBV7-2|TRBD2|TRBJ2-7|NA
TGTGCCAGCAGCTTAGTAGCGGGAGGGGGGATGTACGAGCAGTACTTC
CASSLVAGGGMYEQYF
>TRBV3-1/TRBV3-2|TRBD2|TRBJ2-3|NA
TGTGCCAGCAGCCTCGGGACTACGGGAGATACGCAGTATTTT
CASSLGTTGDTQYF
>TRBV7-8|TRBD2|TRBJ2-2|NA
TGTGCCAGCAGCTCTACTAGCGGGAGAACCGGGGAGCTGTTTTTT
CASSSTSGRTGELFF
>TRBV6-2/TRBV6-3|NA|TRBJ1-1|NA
TGTGCCAGCAGTCGTCTAACGGTGAAGAACACTGAAGCTTTCTTT
CASSRLTVKNTEAFF
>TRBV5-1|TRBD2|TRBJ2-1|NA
TGCGCCAGCAGCTTGGCGGGGTTAGCGGGAAGGTACAATGAGCAGTTCTTC
CASSLAGLAGRYNEQFF
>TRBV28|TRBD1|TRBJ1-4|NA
TGTGCCAGCAGTAGGGGCGGGACAGGACATGAAAAACTGTTTTTT
CASSRGGTGHEKLFF
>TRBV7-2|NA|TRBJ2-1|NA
TGTGCCAGCAGCCGGAGGGCCCAGGGTGAGCAGTTCTTC
CASSRRAQGEQFF
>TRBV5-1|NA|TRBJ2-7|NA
TGCGCCAGCAGCTTCGCAGCGACAGCCTTCTACGAGCAGTACTTC
CASSFAATAFYEQYF
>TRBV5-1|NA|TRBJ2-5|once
TGCGCCAGCAGCTTGGCCCAGGGGATGGAGACCCAGTACTTC
CASSLAQGMETQYF
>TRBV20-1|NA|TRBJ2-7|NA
TGCAGTGCTAGTGGACCCCCAGGGGCCGAGCAGTACTTC
CSASGPPGAEQYF
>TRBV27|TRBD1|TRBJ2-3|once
TGTGCCAGCAGTTTAGTGAGGGGGCGTAGGGATACGCAGTATTTT
CASSLVRGRRDTQYF
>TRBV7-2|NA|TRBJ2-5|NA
TGTGCCAGCAGCAAGACCGGGACATCTCGTGAGACCCAGTACTTC
CASSKTGTSRETQYF
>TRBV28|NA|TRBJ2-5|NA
TGTGCCAGCAGTCAGGGGGGCAGGCAAGAGACCCAGTACTTC
CASSQGGRQETQYF
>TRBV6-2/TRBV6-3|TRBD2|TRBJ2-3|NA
TGTGCCAGCAGTTACCAGAGCGGGATCGGTAACACAGATACGCAGTATTTT
CASSYQSGIGNTDTQYF